A selection of T cell receptor beta chains follows, all from one sample in a study of cytomegalovirus exposure and HLA in healthy donors. Repertoires were generated with immunoSEQ multiplex PCR, while TCRdb's copy carries only in-frame clones and drops some. Among about 180,000 clones listed, around 75% were seen once. Material for sequencing was PBMCs. The source of these receptors is a male donor in good health and CMV-seronegative. Each CDR3 is given with its conserved first and last residue. D genes are given only for firm matches. The size of a clone is reported for some rows only, either as once, few or many, or as a class for expanded clones.

D gene	V gene	J gene	clone size	CDR3 DNA	CDR3 protein
-	TRBV9	TRBJ1-1	-	TGTGCCAGTAGTCGGGGATTGAACACTGAAGCTTTCTTT	CASSRGLNTEAFF
-	TRBV6-1	TRBJ1-1	-	TGTGCCAGCAGTAACAGCCTGAACACTGAAGCTTTCTTT	CASSNSLNTEAFF
-	TRBV28	TRBJ1-5	-	TGTGCCAGCAGTTTATTTGGCGGGGGGGATCAGCCCCAGCATTTT	CASSLFGGGDQPQHF
TRBD2	TRBV28	TRBJ2-1	-	TGTGCCAGCAGCCTAGCGGGAGTGGAAAACAATGAGCAGTTCTTC	CASSLAGVENNEQFF
-	TRBV5-1	TRBJ1-2	-	TGCGCCAGCAGGTTGGGACGGGCTAACTATGGCTACACCTTC	CASRLGRANYGYTF
TRBD2	TRBV19	TRBJ2-1	-	TGTGCCAGTAGTATAGCGGGAGGGCCCTACAATGAGCAGTTCTTC	CASSIAGGPYNEQFF
-	TRBV28	TRBJ1-5	few	TGTGCCAGCAGAACAGGGAATCAGCCCCAGCATTTT	CASRTGNQPQHF
TRBD2	TRBV9	TRBJ2-7	-	TGTGCCAGCAGCGTAGAAAGCGGGGGATCCTACGAGCAGTACTTC	CASSVESGGSYEQYF
TRBD2	TRBV7-9	TRBJ2-1	few	TGTGCCAGCAGCTTAGATCATGGCGGGAGTAACGGCGGGTGGAATGAGCAGTTCTTC	CASSLDHGGSNGGWNEQFF
TRBD2	TRBV7-2	TRBJ2-3	-	TGTGCCAGCAGCCCGGGGGGGGTTAGCACAGATACGCAGTATTTT	CASSPGGVSTDTQYF
-	TRBV5-4	TRBJ2-1	-	TGTGCCAGCAGCTTTAACAATGAGCAGTTCTTC	CASSFNNEQFF
-	TRBV5-4	TRBJ1-6	-	TGTGCCAGCAGCGCGGCCCGGGGGGCCAGTTCACCCCTCCACTTT	CASSAARGASSPLHF
-	TRBV9	TRBJ2-6	-	TGTGCCAGCAGCGCGGGGTTCTCTGGGGCCAACGTCCTGACTTTC	CASSAGFSGANVLTF
-	TRBV29-1	TRBJ1-3	-	TGCAGCGTTGAAGAATACGGGGGGCCTGGAAACACCATATATTTT	CSVEEYGGPGNTIYF
TRBD2	TRBV19	TRBJ2-7	-	TGTGCCACCGGGGGACTAGCGGGAGTTGGGGCCTACGAGCAGTACTTC	CATGGLAGVGAYEQYF
TRBD2	TRBV6-6	TRBJ2-7	-	TGTGCCAGCAGTTATTCCGGGACTAGGTACGAGCAGTACTTC	CASSYSGTRYEQYF
TRBD1	TRBV5-1	TRBJ2-7	-	TGCGCCAGCAGCCAGGGACAGGGTGCCTACGAGCAGTACTTC	CASSQGQGAYEQYF
TRBD1	TRBV4-1	TRBJ2-3	-	TGCGCCAGCAGCCAAGATGGGCCGGGACAGGGGTTAGCAGATACGCAGTATTTT	CASSQDGPGQGLADTQYF
-	TRBV14	TRBJ2-3	-	TGTGCCAGCAGCCAAGTGGGGCTATCCACAGATACGCAGTATTTT	CASSQVGLSTDTQYF
-	TRBV2	TRBJ1-5	once	TGTGCCAGCAGTGAAATCGTCCGGGGGCCCCAGCATTTT	CASSEIVRGPQHF
-	TRBV7-9	TRBJ2-3	-	TGTGCCAGCAGCCCCGGGACAATTGATACGCAGTATTTT	CASSPGTIDTQYF
-	TRBV7-2	TRBJ2-3	-	TGTGCCAGCAGCCTAGGGACACCCCGCACAGATACGCAGTATTTT	CASSLGTPRTDTQYF
TRBD1	TRBV5-1	TRBJ1-4	-	TGCGCCAGCAGCTTGGAGGGGGCGGTGAATGAAAAACTGTTTTTT	CASSLEGAVNEKLFF
TRBD1	TRBV5-1	TRBJ2-7	once	TGCGCCAGCAGCCACAGACAGGGGATCCACGAGCAGTACTTC	CASSHRQGIHEQYF
TRBD1	TRBV11-3	TRBJ1-2	few	TGTGCCAGCAGCTTGACCGGGACAGGGAACAACTATGGCTACACCTTC	CASSLTGTGNNYGYTF
TRBD1	TRBV5-1	TRBJ1-3	-	TGCGCCAGCCGAACCGGGACAGGGGGATCATCTGGAAACACCATATATTTT	CASRTGTGGSSGNTIYF
TRBD2	TRBV6-1	TRBJ2-7	few	TGTGCCAGCAGCCGAAGCGGGAGCTCCTACGAGCAGTACTTC	CASSRSGSSYEQYF